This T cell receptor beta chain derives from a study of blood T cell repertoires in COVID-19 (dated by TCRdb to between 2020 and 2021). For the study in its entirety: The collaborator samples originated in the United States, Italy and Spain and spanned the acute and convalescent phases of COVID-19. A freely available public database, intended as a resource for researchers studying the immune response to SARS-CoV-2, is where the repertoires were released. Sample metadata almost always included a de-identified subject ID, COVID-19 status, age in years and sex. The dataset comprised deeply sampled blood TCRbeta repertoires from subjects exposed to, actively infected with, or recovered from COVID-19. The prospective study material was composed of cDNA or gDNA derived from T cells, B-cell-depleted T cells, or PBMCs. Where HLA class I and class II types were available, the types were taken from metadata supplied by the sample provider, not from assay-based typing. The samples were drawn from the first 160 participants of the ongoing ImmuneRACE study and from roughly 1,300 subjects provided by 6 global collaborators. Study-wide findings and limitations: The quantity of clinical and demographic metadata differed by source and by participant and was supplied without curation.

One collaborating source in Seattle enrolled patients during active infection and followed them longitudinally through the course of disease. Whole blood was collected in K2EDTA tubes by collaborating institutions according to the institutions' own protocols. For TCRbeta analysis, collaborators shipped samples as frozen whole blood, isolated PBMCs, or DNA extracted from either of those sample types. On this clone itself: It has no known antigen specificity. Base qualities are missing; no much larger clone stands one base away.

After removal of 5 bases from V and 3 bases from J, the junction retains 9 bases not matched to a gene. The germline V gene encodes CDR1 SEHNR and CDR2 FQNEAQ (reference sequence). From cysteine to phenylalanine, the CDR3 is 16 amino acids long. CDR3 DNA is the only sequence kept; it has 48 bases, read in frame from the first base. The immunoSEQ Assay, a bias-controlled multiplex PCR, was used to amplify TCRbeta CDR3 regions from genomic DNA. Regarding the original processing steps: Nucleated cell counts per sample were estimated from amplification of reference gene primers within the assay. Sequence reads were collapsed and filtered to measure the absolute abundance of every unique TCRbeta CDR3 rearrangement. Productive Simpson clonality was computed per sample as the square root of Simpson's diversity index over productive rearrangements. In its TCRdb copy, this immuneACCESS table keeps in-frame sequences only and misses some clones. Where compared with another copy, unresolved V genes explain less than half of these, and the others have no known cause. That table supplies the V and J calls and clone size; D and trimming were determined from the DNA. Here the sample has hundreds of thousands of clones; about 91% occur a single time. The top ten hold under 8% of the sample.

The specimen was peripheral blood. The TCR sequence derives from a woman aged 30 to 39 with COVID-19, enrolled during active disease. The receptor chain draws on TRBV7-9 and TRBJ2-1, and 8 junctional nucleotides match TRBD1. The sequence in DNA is TGTGCCAGCAGCGCCGAAAACAGGGGGTACTACAATGAGCAGTTCTTC. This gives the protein CASSAENRGYYNEQFF.